These T cell receptor beta chains were read from a single sample in a study of technical replicates of blood from several donors. Clones were read by immunoSEQ multiplex PCR, and TCRdb kept only the in-frame ones, dropping some. The data contain about 97,000 clones, 96% of them singletons. The specimen was T cells isolated from PBMCs. These receptors were taken from a human donor in good health. CDR3s include the opening cysteine and the closing phenylalanine or tryptophan. The D gene is left open where the match is weak. The size field is filled for only some rows; it gives once, few, many or a size class.

D,V,size,J,CDR3,DNA
.,TRBV19,.,TRBJ1-6,CASRLVQVNSPLHF,TGTGCCAGTAGACTGGTACAGGTGAATTCACCCCTCCACTTT
.,TRBV4-1,.,TRBJ2-1,CASSRNQDRNEQFF,TGCGCCAGCAGCCGGAACCAGGATCGTAATGAGCAGTTCTTC
TRBD1,TRBV7-9,.,TRBJ1-5,CASTSWGDRGQPQHF,TGTGCCAGCACCAGTTGGGGGGACAGGGGTCAGCCCCAGCATTTT
.,TRBV7-9,.,TRBJ2-5,CASSLVGTQYF,TGTGCCAGCAGCTTAGTCGGGACCCAGTACTTC
TRBD2,TRBV7-8,.,TRBJ2-1,CASSLGTRHEAGFF,TGTGCCAGCAGCCTCGGGACTAGACACGAGGCTGGGTTCTTC
.,TRBV10-1,.,TRBJ1-2,CASSAKFDRANYGYTF,TGCGCCAGCAGTGCCAAATTCGACAGAGCTAACTATGGCTACACCTTC
TRBD1,TRBV28,once,TRBJ1-4,CASPGQGFEKLFF,TGTGCCAGCCCGGGACAGGGATTTGAAAAACTGTTTTTT
TRBD2,TRBV10-3,.,TRBJ2-3,CAISESFSTSGAGDTQYF,TGTGCCATCAGTGAGTCCTTCTCGACTAGCGGGGCGGGGGATACGCAGTATTTT
.,TRBV21-1,.,TRBJ2-2,CASSKGHVRTPNTGELFF,TGTGCCAGCAGCAAAGGGCATGTTAGGACACCGAACACCGGGGAGCTGTTTTTT
TRBD1,TRBV5-4,.,TRBJ1-2,CASSSQGEGYTF,TGTGCCAGCAGTTCTCAGGGGGAAGGCTACACCTTC
TRBD2,TRBV28,.,TRBJ2-3,CASSFGLAGGADTQYF,TGTGCCAGCAGTTTCGGACTAGCGGGAGGGGCAGATACGCAGTATTTT
.,TRBV5-1,.,TRBJ2-5,CASSLAQVETQYF,TGCGCCAGCAGCCTTGCACAGGTGGAGACCCAGTACTTC
.,TRBV9,once,TRBJ2-7,CASSPGLGGSAEQYF,TGTGCCAGCAGCCCTGGACTGGGCGGATCTGCCGAGCAGTACTTC
TRBD2,TRBV9,.,TRBJ2-1,CASSGRDYSEEQFF,TGTGCCAGCAGCGGAAGGGACTATTCTGAGGAGCAGTTCTTC
.,TRBV10-2,.,TRBJ1-2,CASTSLTVGYTF,TGCGCCAGCACAAGCTTGACAGTCGGCTACACCTTC
.,TRBV4-1,.,TRBJ2-5,CASSPLGLYQETQYF,TGCGCCAGCAGCCCATTGGGGCTGTACCAAGAGACCCAGTACTTC
TRBD1,TRBV2,.,TRBJ1-1,CASNVLTDRGERTEAFF,TGTGCCAGCAATGTATTAACGGACAGGGGGGAAAGGACTGAAGCTTTCTTT
TRBD1,TRBV29-1,.,TRBJ1-5,CSVRTGVNQPQHF,TGCAGCGTTCGGACAGGGGTCAATCAGCCCCAGCATTTT
TRBD1,TRBV2,.,TRBJ1-1,CASSAQGAEDNTEAFF,TGTGCCAGCAGTGCACAGGGGGCGGAAGATAACACTGAAGCTTTCTTT
.,TRBV11-3,.,TRBJ2-1,CASSFSRFSGQFF,TGTGCCAGCAGCTTCTCCCGGTTTAGCGGACAGTTCTTC
.,TRBV6-1,.,TRBJ2-2,CASSEYYKANTGELFF,TGTGCCAGCAGTGAATACTACAAGGCGAACACCGGGGAGCTGTTTTTT
.,TRBV2,.,TRBJ2-7,CASPRRGQTYEQYF,TGTGCCAGCCCTCGCAGAGGTCAAACCTACGAGCAGTACTTC
TRBD1,TRBV10-2,.,TRBJ2-2,CASSRTGNTGELFF,TGCGCCAGCAGCCGGACAGGGAACACCGGGGAGCTGTTTTTT
.,TRBV30,.,TRBJ2-1,CAWSQAQEQFF,TGTGCCTGGAGCCAAGCACAGGAGCAGTTCTTC
.,TRBV7-3,.,TRBJ2-7,CASSAGDGYEQYF,TGTGCCAGCAGCGCAGGGGACGGCTACGAGCAGTACTTC
TRBD1,TRBV7-3,.,TRBJ1-2,CASSLGQGYGYTF,TGTGCCAGCAGCTTAGGACAGGGCTATGGCTACACCTTC
.,TRBV7-9,.,TRBJ1-2,CASSPLGRGSSYGYTF,TGTGCCAGCAGCCCTCTTGGTAGGGGAAGTAGTTATGGCTACACCTTC
.,TRBV28,.,TRBJ1-1,CASSLSPTEIEAFF,TGTGCCAGCAGTTTATCCCCGACTGAAATTGAAGCTTTCTTT
.,TRBV5-1,few,TRBJ2-7,CASSPQRSYEQYF,TGCGCCAGCAGCCCACAGAGATCCTACGAGCAGTACTTC
.,TRBV29-1,once,TRBJ2-1,CSVRTDSYNEQFF,TGCAGCGTCCGCACCGACTCGTACAATGAGCAGTTCTTC
.,TRBV6-1,.,TRBJ2-6,CASSERVSGANVLTF,TGTGCCAGCAGTGAACGAGTCTCTGGGGCCAACGTCCTGACTTTC